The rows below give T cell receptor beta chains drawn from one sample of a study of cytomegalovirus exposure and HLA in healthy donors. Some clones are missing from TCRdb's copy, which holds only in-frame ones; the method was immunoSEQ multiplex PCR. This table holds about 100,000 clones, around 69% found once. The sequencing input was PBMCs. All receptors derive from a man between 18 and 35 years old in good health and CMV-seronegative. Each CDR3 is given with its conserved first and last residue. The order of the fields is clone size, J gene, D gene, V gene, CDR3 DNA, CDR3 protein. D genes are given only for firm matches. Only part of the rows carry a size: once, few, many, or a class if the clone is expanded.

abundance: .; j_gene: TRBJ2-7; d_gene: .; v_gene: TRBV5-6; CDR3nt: TGTGCCAGCAGCTTCAGGGGCCTACTCTACGAGCAGTACTTC; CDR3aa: CASSFRGLLYEQYF
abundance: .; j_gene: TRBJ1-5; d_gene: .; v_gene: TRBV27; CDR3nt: TGTGCCAGCAGTTTTACGGGGAGTCAGCCCCAGCATTTT; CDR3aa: CASSFTGSQPQHF
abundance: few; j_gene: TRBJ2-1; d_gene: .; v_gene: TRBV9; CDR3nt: TGTGCCAGCAGCTCAGGGGGGTCCTCCTACAATGAGCAGTTCTTC; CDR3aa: CASSSGGSSYNEQFF
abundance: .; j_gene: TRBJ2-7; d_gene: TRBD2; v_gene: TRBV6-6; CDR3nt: TGTGCCAGCAGTCCCCCGACTAGCGGGGGGGCGGGCGAGCAGTACTTC; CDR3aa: CASSPPTSGGAGEQYF
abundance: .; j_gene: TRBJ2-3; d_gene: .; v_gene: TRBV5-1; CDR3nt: TGCGCCAGCAGCTTGGCCAGGGCAGATACGCAGTATTTT; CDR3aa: CASSLARADTQYF
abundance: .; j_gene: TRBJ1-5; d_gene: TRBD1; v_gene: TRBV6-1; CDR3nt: TGTGCCAGCAGTTCGAGACAGGGACCTCAGCCCCAGCATTTT; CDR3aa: CASSSRQGPQPQHF
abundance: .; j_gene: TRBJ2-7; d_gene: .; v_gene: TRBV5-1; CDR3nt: TGCGCCAGCAGCTTAGGTGCCTCGGGCTACGAGCAGTACTTC; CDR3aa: CASSLGASGYEQYF
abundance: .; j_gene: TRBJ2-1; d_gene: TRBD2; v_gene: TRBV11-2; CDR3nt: TGTGCCAGCCAGGACAGGCGGGGACTAGCGGGGGCCCATGAGCAGTTCTTC; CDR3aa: CASQDRRGLAGAHEQFF
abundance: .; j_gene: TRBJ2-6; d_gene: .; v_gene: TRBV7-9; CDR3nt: TGTGCCAGCAGCTCCCACCTTACAGGGACCGGGGCCAACGTCCTGACTTTC; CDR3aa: CASSSHLTGTGANVLTF
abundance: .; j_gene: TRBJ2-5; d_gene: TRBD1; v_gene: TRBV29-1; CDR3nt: TGCAGCGTTGAAGCGGGGACAGGGGGTATGGAGACCCAGTACTTC; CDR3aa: CSVEAGTGGMETQYF
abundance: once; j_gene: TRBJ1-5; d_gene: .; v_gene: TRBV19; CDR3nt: TGTGCCAGTAGTGTTCTTAGCAATCAGCCCCAGCATTTT; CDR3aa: CASSVLSNQPQHF
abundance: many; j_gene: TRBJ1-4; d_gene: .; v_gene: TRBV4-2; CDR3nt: TGTGCCAGCAGCCCTAGGGGGACACAAGATTATGAAAAACTGTTTTTT; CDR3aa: CASSPRGTQDYEKLFF
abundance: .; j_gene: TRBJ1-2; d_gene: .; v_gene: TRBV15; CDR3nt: TGTGCCACCAGCTTAGTCAGGGGAGCGTATGGCTACACCTTC; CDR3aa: CATSLVRGAYGYTF
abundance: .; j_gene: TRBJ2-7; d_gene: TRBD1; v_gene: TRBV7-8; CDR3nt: TGTGCCAGCAGCTTAGTCTATAAAGGGGGCGGCGAGCAGTACTTC; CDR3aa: CASSLVYKGGGEQYF
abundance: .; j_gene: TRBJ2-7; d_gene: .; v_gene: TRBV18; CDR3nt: TGTGCCAGCTCACCAGCGGGCGGGTCCTACGAGCAGTACTTC; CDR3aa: CASSPAGGSYEQYF
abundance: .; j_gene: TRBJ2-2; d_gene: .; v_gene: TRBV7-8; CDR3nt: TGTGCCAGCAGCCAGGCTCGGTCCGGGGAGCTGTTTTTT; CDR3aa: CASSQARSGELFF
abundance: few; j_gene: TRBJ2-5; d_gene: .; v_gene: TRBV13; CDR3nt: TGTGCCAGCAGCTTAGTGGTGGAGGGGCGGAGAGAGACCCAGTACTTC; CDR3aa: CASSLVVEGRRETQYF
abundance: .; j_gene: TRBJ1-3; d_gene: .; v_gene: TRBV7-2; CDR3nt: TGTGCCAGCAGCTTAATTCCCAGTAACTCTGGAAACACCATATATTTT; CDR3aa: CASSLIPSNSGNTIYF
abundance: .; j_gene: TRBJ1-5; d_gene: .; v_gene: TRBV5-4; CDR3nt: TGTGCCAGCAGCTTCCAATCCGGAGGGAGCAATCAGCCCCAGCATTTT; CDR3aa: CASSFQSGGSNQPQHF
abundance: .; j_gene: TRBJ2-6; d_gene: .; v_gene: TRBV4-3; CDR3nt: TGCGCCAGCAGCCAAGATAACCTCATGGGGGCCTCTGGGGCCAACGTCCTGACTTTC; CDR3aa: CASSQDNLMGASGANVLTF
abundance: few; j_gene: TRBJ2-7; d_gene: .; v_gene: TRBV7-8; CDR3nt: TGTGCCAGCAGCTTGACGGACTACTACGAGCAGTACTTC; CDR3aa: CASSLTDYYEQYF
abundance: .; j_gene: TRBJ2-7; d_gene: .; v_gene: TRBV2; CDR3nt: TGTGCCAGCAAGGATATACTAGCCTACGAGCAGTACTTC; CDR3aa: CASKDILAYEQYF